This T cell receptor (beta chain) was identified in a study of cytomegalovirus exposure and HLA in healthy donors. General study findings and limits: Using a false discovery rate of 0.05, a later analysis showed that 15,000 to 20,000 TCR beta sequences were associated with HLA alleles. An analysis was carried out at a later point. It showed that HLA-associated TCR beta chains were more clonally expanded than equally common non-associated chains.

A note on this clone: The target antigen is unknown.

13 Jbeta primers and 60 Vbeta primers were used for the PCR. The method was immunoSEQ multiplex PCR; TCRdb's version includes in-frame clones alone and lacks a portion of them. Of 110,000 or so clones listed, nearly 80% were seen once; the top ten hold around 1.2%. The receptor comes from a man aged 25-45 years in good health and CMV-seronegative. Specimen: PBMCs.

The CDR3 bases are TGCGCCAGCAGCCCCACGTACGGGACAGGCCCTGGTCAGCAGTACTTC. It yields the protein CASSPTYGTGPGQQYF. The chain couples TRBV4-3 to TRBJ2-7; 8 bases are a match to TRBD1. The CDR3 is 16 residues long. J was trimmed by 8 bases and V by 4 bases; bases with no gene match: 16. CDR1 LGHNA and CDR2 YSLEER come from the germline V gene.